One sample yielded the 32 T cell receptor beta chains listed below, sequenced in a study of PD-1 blockade in mismatch repair-deficient tumors. TCRdb's copy holds only in-frame clones and misses some; the assay was immunoSEQ multiplex PCR. The profile shows about 66,000 clones, more than 75% of them singletons. The specimen comprised peripheral blood, sampled 2 weeks after starting pembrolizumab. Source of these receptors: an adult with mismatch repair-deficient cancer.

The chain couples TRBV27 to TRBJ2-2; D perhaps matches TRBD2 (6 bases). The CDR3 sequence is 15 residues long. Deletions cut 3 bases from V and 0 bases from J, with 8 bases between. CDR1 is MNHEY, CDR2 SMNVEV, per germline (reference sequence). The DNA for the CDR3 is TGTGCCAGCAGTTTTCGGGGGTCGAACACCGGGGAGCTGTTTTTT. It translates to CASSFRGSNTGELFF.

The chain is built from TRBV19 and TRBJ2-1; D uncertain. The CDR3 has 17 amino acids. The germline gives CDR1 LNHDA, CDR2 SQIVND (reference sequence). The V end lost 0 bases, the J end lost 0 bases, and 12 bases lay between the germline ends. The CDR3 DNA reads as TGTGCCAGTAGTATAGAGGACCGATTAAGCTCCTACAATGAGCAGTTCTTC. Protein sequence: CASSIEDRLSSYNEQFF.

This rearrangement joins TRBV29-1 to TRBJ1-2; D gene unclear. This CDR3 is built from 13 residues. Germline V CDR1 and CDR2: SQVTM, ANQGSEA. V dropped 1 base and J dropped 9 bases, with 15 bases sitting between them. Written as DNA, the CDR3 is TGCAGCGTTGAAGGCGGAGGAAGTTGGAGCTACACCTTC. Residues: CSVEGGGSWSYTF.

V gene TRBV11-2 combines with J gene TRBJ2-5, with D possibly matching TRBD1 (6 bases). Looked up from germline, CDR1 is SGHAT and CDR2 is FQNNGV. Trimming pared 4 bases from V and 3 bases from J, leaving 24 bases between. This CDR3 is built from 18 residues. The CDR3 coding sequence is TGTGCCAGCAGCTCTCAGCTCGGACAGTCCGGAAGAGAAGAGACCCAGTACTTC. It is translated as CASSSQLGQSGREETQYF. Looking up the rest from reference TRBV11-2 and TRBJ2-5 gives the full variable domain: EAGVAQSPRYKIIEKRQSVAFWCNPISGHATLYWYQQILGQGPKLLIQFQNNGVVDDSQLPKDRFSAERLKGVDSTLKIQPAKLEDSAVYLCASSSQLGQSGREETQYFGPGTRLLVL.

This clone was seen once. This chain uses TRBV27 with TRBJ2-7; D may match TRBD1 or TRBD2 (5 bases each). CDR3 length: 15 residues. V shed 3 bases and J shed 2 bases, with 14 bases lying between them. Germline V gene data show CDR1 as MNHEY and CDR2 as SMNVEV (reference sequence). This CDR3 is CASSLKADMAYEQYF. CDR3 coding DNA: TGTGCCAGCAGTTTGAAAGCGGACATGGCCTACGAGCAGTACTTC.

This chain links TRBV23-1 with TRBJ2-7; 11 positions agree with TRBD2. TRBV23-1 is known as an ORF, though its function is uncertain. The V and J ends lost 11 bases and 6 bases, in that order; junction bases with no gene match: 12. The CDR3 length is 14 residues. The CDR3 loop is CALFRASGRSEQYF. The DNA for the CDR3 is TGCGCCTTATTCAGGGCTAGCGGGAGGTCCGAGCAGTACTTC.

This chain uses TRBV28 with TRBJ2-3; no firm D call. V dropped 5 bases and J dropped 5 bases, with 8 bases sitting between them. CDR3 length equals 12 residues. CDR1 and CDR2 (germline): MDHEN, SYDVKM. The CDR3 DNA reads as TGTGCCAGCAGTGCCCATAGAGATACGCAGTATTTT. It codes for CASSAHRDTQYF.

Here the CDR3 DNA reads TGTGCCAGCAGCGTAGAATTTTTCGACACCATATATTTT. Protein sequence: CASSVEFFDTIYF. This rearrangement joins TRBV9 to TRBJ1-3, with D hard to call. Germline values: CDR1 SGDLS, CDR2 YYNGEE. CDR3 length: 13 residues. V lost 0 bases to trimming and J lost 8 bases, with 9 bases between them.

This clone was detected only once. The chain is built from TRBV13 and TRBJ2-7, with 14 bases matching TRBD2. J lost 2 bases, V lost 7 bases, and 7 bases had no gene match. The germline V gene encodes CDR1 PRHDT and CDR2 FYEKMQ (reference sequence). The CDR3 sequence is 16 residues long. The CDR3 spells CASTRLAGGSTYEQYF. As DNA, the CDR3 is TGTGCCAGCACCCGACTAGCGGGAGGGTCCACCTACGAGCAGTACTTC.

As DNA, the CDR3 is TGTGCCAGTAGCGGGAGTTACAATGAGCAGTTCTTC. Residues: CASSGSYNEQFF. This chain links TRBV19 with TRBJ2-1; maybe TRBD2 (6 bases). The V end was cut by 6 bases, the J end by 4 bases, with 7 bases between. The CDR3 is made up of 12 amino acids. The germline V gene has CDR1 LNHDA and CDR2 SQIVND (reference sequence).

The V gene is TRBV11-2, the J gene TRBJ2-5; D is unresolved. This CDR3 is 12 amino acids long. Looked up from germline, CDR1 is SGHAT and CDR2 is FQNNGV. V dropped 5 bases and J dropped 5 bases, with 9 bases sitting between them. The DNA for the CDR3 is TGTGCCAGCAGCCCCACTACGGAGACCCAGTACTTC. Its translation is CASSPTTETQYF.

A single count supports this clone. CDR3 nucleotides: TGTGCCAGCAGCTTAGTTAACACTGAAGCTTTCTTT. This translates into CASSLVNTEAFF. The chain carries TRBV13 and TRBJ1-1; no clear D gene. V was pared by 1 base and J by 2 bases, with 2 bases between. The CDR3 has 12 amino acids. Germline-derived CDR1 and CDR2 are PRHDT and FYEKMQ (reference sequence).

This chain links TRBV4-3 with TRBJ2-2, with TRBD2 matching 9 bases. CDR1 and CDR2 from the germline V gene are LGHNA and YSLEER. Losses at the gene ends were 3 bases for V and 4 bases for J; bases not matched to a gene: 6. This CDR3 is 16 amino acids long. For the CDR3, the DNA is TGCGCCAGCAGCCAGGTAGCGGGAGTGAGCACCGGGGAGCTGTTTTTT. Translated: CASSQVAGVSTGELFF.

The genes are TRBV12-5 and TRBJ2-5, with 12 bases that match TRBD2. The CDR3 contains 18 residues. V was pared by 3 bases and J by 3 bases, with 11 bases of the junction left unmatched. Germline assignment: CDR1 LGHNT and CDR2 FRNRAP. DNA for the CDR3: TGTGCTAGTGGTTTCTCCGCGACTAGCGGGAGAAGGGAAGAGACCCAGTACTTC. Encoded protein: CASGFSATSGRREETQYF.

This clone was picked up one time. The chain links TRBV6-6 to TRBJ1-2, with a weak D call TRBD1 (6 bases). The CDR3 length is 14 residues. V lost 0 bases, J lost 4 bases, and 9 bases lay in between. The germline gives CDR1 MNHNY, CDR2 SVGAGI (reference sequence). CDR3 bases: TGTGCCAGCAGTTACTCGGACAGCCCCTATGGCTACACCTTC. It yields the protein CASSYSDSPYGYTF.

V gene TRBV7-2 combines with J gene TRBJ1-5; TRBD1 is a possible D gene (5 bases). Germline CDR1 SGHTA, CDR2 FQGNSA. CDR3 length equals 14 residues. Trimming shortened V by 2 bases and J by 2 bases, and 7 bases separated the two germline ends. The CDR3 nucleotides are TGTGCCAGCAGCTTAAGAGGGGGCAATCAGCCCCAGCATTTT. Amino acid sequence: CASSLRGGNQPQHF.

CDR3 DNA: TGTGCCAGCAGTGTGGGGGTCGTCGGGGAGCTGTTTTTT. Translated, it gives CASSVGVVGELFF. This sequence joins TRBV2 and TRBJ2-2; TRBD1 or TRBD2 may be the D gene (5 bases each). The CDR3 covers 13 residues. Germline V gene data show CDR1 as SNHLY and CDR2 as FYNNEI. The V and J ends lost 4 bases and 7 bases respectively, with 10 bases between them.

The chain uses TRBV11-2 and TRBJ2-2, with 14 positions matching TRBD2. V was clipped by 5 bases and J by 9 bases; unmatched bases: 17. The CDR3 loop spans 19 amino acids. Germline CDR1 and CDR2: SGHAT and FQNNGV. CDR3 protein: CASSPPGLAGGNSPRELFF. DNA of the CDR3: TGTGCCAGCAGCCCGCCCGGACTAGCGGGAGGTAATTCGCCCAGGGAGCTGTTTTTT.

This chain joins TRBV19 and TRBJ1-5; a possible D gene is TRBD1 (6 bases). The CDR3 is made up of 15 amino acids. Per the germline V gene, CDR1 is LNHDA and CDR2 is SQIVND (reference sequence). The germline V and J ends were trimmed by 1 base and 4 bases, with 11 bases remaining between them. CDR3 in amino acids: CASSIGRQANQPQHF. The CDR3 bases are TGTGCCAGTAGTATAGGTCGACAGGCTAATCAGCCCCAGCATTTT.

The chain links TRBV6-1 to TRBJ1-1, with D perhaps matching TRBD1 (5 bases). V was cut by 9 bases and J by 6 bases, with 23 bases left in between. The CDR3 is 15 residues long. CDR1 and CDR2 (germline): MNHNS, SASEGT. This CDR3 is CASHKGSSGSSEAFF. DNA for the CDR3: TGTGCCAGTCACAAAGGGTCTTCAGGGTCATCTGAAGCTTTCTTT.

The chain carries TRBV19 and TRBJ1-2; 7 positions agree with TRBD1. After removal of 6 bases from V and 4 bases from J, the junction contained 5 bases not matched to a gene. CDR1 is LNHDA and CDR2 is SQIVND in the germline V gene (reference sequence). The CDR3 runs 13 residues. CDR3 amino acids: CASSPGTVYGYTF. CDR3 bases: TGTGCCAGTAGCCCAGGGACAGTCTATGGCTACACCTTC. Based on the CDR3 plus reference TRBV19 and TRBJ1-2, the full variable domain is DGGITQSPKYLFRKEGQNVTLSCEQNLNHDAMYWYRQDPGQGLRLIYYSQIVNDFQKGDIAEGYSVSREKKESFPLTVTSAQKNPTAFYLCASSPGTVYGYTFGSGTRLTVV.

This chain uses TRBV27 with TRBJ1-5; tentative D call: TRBD1 (6 bases). The CDR3 covers 17 residues. Between the trimmed V and J ends, which lost 2 bases and 2 bases, there was a span of 16 bases. Germline values: CDR1 MNHEY, CDR2 SMNVEV (reference sequence). CDR3 sequence: CASSLGTNRGGNQPQHF. CDR3 nucleotide sequence: TGTGCCAGCAGTTTAGGGACAAATCGTGGTGGCAATCAGCCCCAGCATTTT.

The V and J genes are TRBV2 and TRBJ2-7, with 12 bases identical to TRBD2. The CDR3 length is 16 residues. The trim removed 4 bases at V and 8 bases at J, leaving 12 bases unmatched. CDR1 SNHLY and CDR2 FYNNEI come from the germline V gene. Here the CDR3 reads CASSGLAGVLPVQQYF. The CDR3 nucleotides read TGTGCCAGCAGTGGACTAGCGGGAGTCCTCCCTGTCCAGCAGTACTTC.

The rearrangement uses TRBV5-1 and TRBJ2-3; tentative D call: TRBD1 (6 bases). Trimming took off 4 bases at V and 4 bases at J, with 10 bases between the two ends. Germline CDR1 and CDR2: SGHRS and YFSETQ. The CDR3 totals 13 residues. CDR3 region: CASSSRGADTQYF. Here the CDR3 DNA reads TGCGCCAGCAGCAGCAGGGGCGCAGATACGCAGTATTTT.

This clone was observed once. The chain recombines TRBV27 with TRBJ2-3; D uncertain. V shed 0 bases and J shed 0 bases, with 7 bases lying between them. Germline CDR1 MNHEY, CDR2 SMNVEV (reference sequence). This CDR3 spans 15 amino acids. The CDR3 sequence: CASSLSGRSTDTQYF. DNA of the CDR3: TGTGCCAGCAGTTTATCCGGCAGGAGCACAGATACGCAGTATTTT.

The chain recombines TRBV4-2 with TRBJ2-2; TRBD2 might be the D (5 bases). CDR1 and CDR2 from the germline V gene are LGHNA and YNFKEQ. Trimming took 1 base from V and 3 from J, leaving 18 bases between them. This CDR3 is built from 18 residues. The CDR3 DNA reads as TGTGCCAGCAGCCAAGCGTCAAGGGAGTTGCGGGACACCGGGGAGCTGTTTTTT. Its protein product is CASSQASRELRDTGELFF.

V and J are TRBV27 and TRBJ1-2, with 8 bases aligning to TRBD1. Germline V CDR1 and CDR2: MNHEY, SMNVEV (reference sequence). The CDR3 length is 13 residues. V shed 8 bases, J shed 4 bases, and the junction held 6 bases outside the gene matches. Here the CDR3 reads CASGTGLGYGYTF. The DNA of the CDR3 is TGTGCCAGCGGGACAGGTCTAGGCTATGGCTACACCTTC.

The rearrangement joins TRBV18 to TRBJ2-5; 11 nucleotides agree with TRBD2. V dropped 4 bases and J dropped 5; count of bases not matched to a gene: 3. CDR3 length: 14 residues. The germline gives CDR1 KGHSH, CDR2 LQKENI. This CDR3 is CASSQLAGVETQYF. The DNA of the CDR3 is TGTGCCAGCTCACAACTAGCGGGAGTGGAGACCCAGTACTTC.

The chain couples TRBV27 to TRBJ2-7, with TRBD2 matching 12 bases. CDR1 and CDR2 (germline): MNHEY, SMNVEV (reference sequence). V lost 6 bases to trimming and J lost 3 bases; unmatched junction nucleotides: 6. The CDR3 totals 15 residues. In DNA, the CDR3 is TGTGCCAGCAGAACTAGCGGGAGGAGTTTCTACGAGCAGTACTTC. Encoded protein: CASRTSGRSFYEQYF.

The CDR3 spells CASSPTVTTEAFF. The CDR3 DNA follows: TGTGCCAGCAGCCCAACAGTGACGACTGAAGCTTTCTTT. The rearrangement joins TRBV7-3 to TRBJ1-1, with D unresolved. The CDR3 is 13 residues long. The V gene's germline CDR1 is SGHTA and CDR2 FQGTGA. V was clipped by 5 bases and J by 5 bases, with 12 bases between them.

V usage is TRBV6-6 and J usage is TRBJ1-4; a possible D gene is TRBD1 (6 bases). CDR3 length: 15 amino acids. Trimming shortened V by 2 bases and J by 4 bases, and 11 bases separated the two germline ends. The germline V gene has CDR1 MNHNY and CDR2 SVGAGI (reference sequence). The CDR3 loop is CASSYAGQSNEKLFF. The CDR3 DNA is TGTGCCAGCAGTTACGCTGGACAGAGTAATGAAAAACTGTTTTTT.

The chain employs TRBV4-3 and TRBJ2-7, with D perhaps matching TRBD2 (6 bases). Germline V lookup: CDR1 LGHNA, CDR2 YSLEER. Trimming left V 0 bases short and J 0 bases short, with 9 bases between. The CDR3 loop spans 15 amino acids. CDR3 DNA: TGCGCCAGCAGCCAAGAGGCGGGGTTCTCCTACGAGCAGTACTTC. It codes for CASSQEAGFSYEQYF.